This TCR beta chain was sequenced for a study of T cell repertoires in cytomegalovirus infection. Study summary: CMV infection and matching HLA type were both indicated by public TCR beta signatures.

The CDR3 totals 10 residues. V was trimmed by 7 bases and J by 7 bases, leaving 6 bases between them. Germline V gives CDR1 SGHDT, CDR2 YYEEEE. On this clonotype: The target antigen is unknown.

The study, taken as a whole, reports: CMV-specific HLA-C-restricted TCR beta clonotypes dominated the ex vivo response.

One entry per CDR3 protein, called by TCRdb with MiXCR from the reads. The sample lists fewer than 950,000 distinct CDR3 sequences, approximately 32% occurring once. The origin of this receptor is a human donor in good health (CMV status not recorded). Some clones in this sample may be carry-over from other donors' samples. The specimen comprised cultured CD8+ T cells from PBMCs, sampled from culture after CMV antigen stimulation. The chain employs TRBV5-6 and TRBJ2-1; D gene ambiguous. CDR3 sequence reads: CASGPNEQFF. The CDR3 nucleotides read TGTGCCAGCGGTCCTAATGAGCAGTTCTTC.